This T cell receptor beta chain was documented in a study of blood T cell repertoires in COVID-19. Whole-study context: Acute-phase and convalescent COVID-19 samples originated in the United States, Italy and Spain. The cDNA or gDNA used as material had been derived from T cells, B-cell-depleted T cells, or PBMCs.

As processed by the authors: Amplification with reference gene primers provided the estimates of nucleated cell counts. Assay: immunoSEQ multiplex PCR; the TCRdb copy retains only in-frame clones and omits some. V and J calls and clone size are given by that table; D and trimming were obtained from the DNA. The sample includes 220,000 or so clones, 70% to 85% of them seen just once. CDR1 is SGHNT, CDR2 YYREEE, per germline (reference sequence). Trimming left V 2 bases short and J 2 bases short, with 14 bases between. The length of the CDR3 is 16 residues. The V and J genes are TRBV5-4 and TRBJ2-1, with a tentative D call TRBD2 (6 bases). Sequences were obtained from peripheral blood. The clonotype comes from an elderly woman with acute or convalescent COVID-19. CDR3 amino acids: CASSFFTGETYNEQFF. The CDR3 DNA is TGTGCCAGCAGCTTCTTTACGGGGGAGACCTACAATGAGCAGTTCTTC.